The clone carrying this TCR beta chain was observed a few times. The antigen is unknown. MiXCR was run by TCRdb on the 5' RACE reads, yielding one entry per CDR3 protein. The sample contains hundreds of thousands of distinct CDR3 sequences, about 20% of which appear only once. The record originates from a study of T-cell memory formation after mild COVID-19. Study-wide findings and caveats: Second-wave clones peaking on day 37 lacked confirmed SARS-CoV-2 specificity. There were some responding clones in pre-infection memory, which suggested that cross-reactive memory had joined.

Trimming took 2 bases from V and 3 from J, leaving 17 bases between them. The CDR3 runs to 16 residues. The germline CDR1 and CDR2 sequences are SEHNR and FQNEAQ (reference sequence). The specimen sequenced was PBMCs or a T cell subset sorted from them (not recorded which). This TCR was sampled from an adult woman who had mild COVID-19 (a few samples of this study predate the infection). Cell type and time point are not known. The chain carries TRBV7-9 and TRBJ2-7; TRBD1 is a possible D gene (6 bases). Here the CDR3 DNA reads TGTGCCAGCAGCTTACCACGAGGGGGATCAGGCTACGAGCAGTACTTC. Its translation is CASSLPRGGSGYEQYF.